Below, 20 T cell receptor beta chains from the same sample are listed, as sequenced in a study of beta chain features in type 1 diabetes. General study findings and limits: Moderately but significantly shorter TCRB CDR3s were found in Type 1 diabetes patients in all four CD4+ subsets.

Their antigens are not known. The investigators reverse transcribed all of the isolated RNA, so they sequenced expressed TCRB transcripts. The table came from immunoSEQ multiplex PCR; TCRdb's copy has only in-frame clones and leaves some out. The table shows over 600,000 clones, with around an eighth occurring only once. What was sequenced was naive CD4+ T cells from blood. These receptors all come from a man younger than 40 with type 1 diabetes.

There are a few counts of this clone. This rearrangement joins TRBV6-5 to TRBJ1-1; D ambiguous. Looked up from germline, CDR1 is MNHEY and CDR2 is SVGAGI. Trimming removed 2 bases from V and 1 base from J, with 11 bases in between. The CDR3 loop spans 15 amino acids. The CDR3 nucleotides are TGTGCCAGCAGTTACGGGCAAAGAGGGAACACTGAAGCTTTCTTT. Translation gives CASSYGQRGNTEAFF.

The V and J genes are TRBV9 and TRBJ2-7; D might be TRBD1 (6 bases). V lost 0 bases and J 5 bases, leaving 18 bases between the germline ends. CDR3 length equals 16 residues. The germline gives CDR1 SGDLS, CDR2 YYNGEE. CDR3 sequence reads: CASSVAMGALSNEQYF. CDR3 in DNA: TGTGCCAGCAGCGTAGCGATGGGGGCGTTATCCAACGAGCAGTACTTC.

The chain couples TRBV4-3 to TRBJ2-6; D remains ambiguous. The CDR3 loop spans 17 amino acids. Germline assignment: CDR1 LGHNA and CDR2 YSLEER. V was shortened by 0 bases and J by 0 bases, with 9 bases between the two germline ends. The CDR3: CASSQEARLSGANVLTF. The CDR3, as DNA: TGCGCCAGCAGCCAAGAGGCCAGGCTCTCTGGGGCCAACGTCCTGACTTTC.

The rearrangement uses TRBV29-1 and TRBJ2-7, with D possibly TRBD1 on 5 matching bases. The ends were cut back, 2 bases at V and 2 bases at J, with 10 bases in the middle. The CDR3 runs to 13 residues. Germline assignment: CDR1 SQVTM and CDR2 ANQGSEA. The chain's CDR3 is CSVERAGTYEQYF. Written as DNA, the CDR3 is TGCAGCGTTGAAAGGGCAGGGACCTACGAGCAGTACTTC.

This clone was detected a few times. The genes are TRBV5-6 and TRBJ2-1; 9 nucleotides line up with TRBD2. CDR3 length: 15 amino acids. Germline V gene data show CDR1 as SGHDT and CDR2 as YYEEEE. V shed 2 bases and J 4 bases; nucleotides not matched to a gene: 4. The CDR3 DNA follows: TGTGCCAGCAGCTTTCAAGCGGGGGGATACAATGAGCAGTTCTTC. It encodes CASSFQAGGYNEQFF.

This chain connects TRBV2 to TRBJ1-2, with a weak D call TRBD1 (5 bases). This CDR3 spans 13 amino acids. Germline values: CDR1 SNHLY, CDR2 FYNNEI. V lost 1 base and J lost 3, with 6 bases in between. The CDR3 nucleotides read TGTGCCAGCAGTGAAGGCAGGGACTATGGCTACACCTTC. It translates to CASSEGRDYGYTF.

The chain couples TRBV27 to TRBJ2-7; maybe TRBD2 (6 bases). Germline CDR1 reads MNHEY; CDR2 reads SMNVEV (reference sequence). The ends were cut back, 6 bases at V and 2 bases at J, with 17 bases in the middle. This CDR3 comprises 15 residues. CDR3 protein: CASRRPGLTTYEQYF. The CDR3 DNA reads TGTGCCAGCAGGAGACCGGGACTGACTACCTACGAGCAGTACTTC.

This chain links TRBV7-2 with TRBJ2-7, with 10 bases lining up with TRBD1. The V segment lost 1 base and the J segment 2 bases; nucleotides outside the gene matches: 2. From germline, CDR1 is SGHTA and CDR2 FQGNSA. The CDR3 sequence is 15 residues long. The CDR3 loop reads CASSLGQGAAYEQYF. In DNA, the CDR3 is TGTGCCAGCAGCTTAGGACAGGGGGCGGCCTACGAGCAGTACTTC.

The sample holds a few counts of this clone. This chain links TRBV11-3 with TRBJ2-2, with D uncertain. CDR3 size: 14 residues. Germline V gene data show CDR1 as SGHNT and CDR2 as YENEEA. Trimming shortened V by 0 bases and J by 4 bases, and 6 bases separated the two germline ends. Here the CDR3 DNA reads TGTGCCAGCAGCTTAGACGGCGCCACCGGGGAGCTGTTTTTT. Its protein is CASSLDGATGELFF. The variable domain in full, with the rest retrieved from reference TRBV11-3 and TRBJ2-2, is EAGVVQSPRYKIIEKKQPVAFWCNPISGHNTLYWYLQNLGQGPELLIRYENEEAVDDSQLPKDRFSAERLKGVDSTLKIQPAELGDSAVYLCASSLDGATGELFFGEGSRLTVL.

The rearrangement links TRBV7-9 to TRBJ2-7, with D unclear. CDR3 length equals 12 residues. Deletions cut 1 base from V and 6 bases from J, with 7 bases between. Germline V gives CDR1 SEHNR, CDR2 FQNEAQ (reference sequence). The CDR3 loop reads CASSLDLGEQYF. The CDR3 DNA is TGTGCCAGCAGCTTAGATTTAGGCGAGCAGTACTTC. The complete variable domain, with remaining parts taken from reference TRBV7-9 and TRBJ2-7, reads DTGVSQNPRHKITKRGQNVTFRCDPISEHNRLYWYRQTLGQGPEFLTYFQNEAQLEKSRLLSDRFSAERPKGSFSTLEIQRTEQGDSAMYLCASSLDLGEQYFGPGTRLTVT.

This clone was seen a few times. This chain links TRBV11-3 with TRBJ2-5, with a possible D match to TRBD1 (5 bases). Germline V gene data show CDR1 as SGHNT and CDR2 as YENEEA. This CDR3 region has 12 residues. Trimming took off 3 bases at V and 4 bases at J, with 6 bases between the two ends. The CDR3: CASSFGAETQYF. The CDR3 DNA sequence: TGTGCCAGCAGCTTTGGGGCAGAGACCCAGTACTTC.

This clone was seen a few times. The chain couples TRBV5-4 to TRBJ1-2; 8 nucleotides align to TRBD1. Germline CDR1 reads SGHNT; CDR2 reads YYREEE (reference sequence). This CDR3 has 15 residues. J was trimmed by 4 bases and V by 2 bases; bases with no gene match: 7. Here the CDR3 DNA reads TGTGCCAGCAGCTTTATCCCGGGACAGGCCTATGGCTACACCTTC. Amino acids: CASSFIPGQAYGYTF.

There are a few counts of this clone. The chain recombines TRBV29-1 with TRBJ2-3; TRBD2 is a possible D gene (7 bases). The CDR3 sequence is 13 residues long. Trimming pared 4 bases from V and 5 bases from J, leaving 13 bases between. Germline V gene lookup returns CDR1 SQVTM and CDR2 ANQGSEA. The CDR3 DNA sequence: TGCAGCGTTGCGGGGGGCCTCAAAGATACGCAGTATTTT. This codes for CSVAGGLKDTQYF.

The sample holds a few counts of this clone. CDR3 sequence reads: CASTPGDTGELFF. The DNA for the CDR3 is TGTGCCAGCACTCCCGGGGACACCGGGGAGCTGTTTTTT. The chain has TRBV28 and TRBJ2-2, with a weak D call TRBD2 (5 bases). Trimming removed 7 bases at V and 3 bases at J, with 9 bases between. Germline V CDR1 and CDR2: MDHEN, SYDVKM. CDR3 length: 13 amino acids. Full variable domain (remainder filled in from reference TRBV28 and TRBJ2-2): DVKVTQSSRYLVKRTGEKVFLECVQDMDHENMFWYRQDPGLGLRLIYFSYDVKMKEKGDIPEGYSVSREKKERFSLILESASTNQTSMYLCASTPGDTGELFFGEGSRLTVL.

This clone came up a few times. The V gene is TRBV5-1, the J gene TRBJ1-5, with no clear D. The CDR3 loop spans 13 amino acids. Germline V gene data show CDR1 as SGHRS and CDR2 as YFSETQ. Between the trimmed V and J ends, which lost 5 bases and 3 bases, there was a span of 9 bases. The CDR3: CASREADNQPQHF. CDR3 sequence (DNA): TGCGCCAGCAGGGAGGCGGACAATCAGCCCCAGCATTTT. The whole variable domain, remainder taken from reference TRBV5-1 and TRBJ1-5, is KAGVTQTPRYLIKTRGQQVTLSCSPISGHRSVSWYQQTPGQGLQFLFEYFSETQRNKGNFPGRFSGRQFSNSRSEMNVSTLELGDSALYLCASREADNQPQHFGDGTRLSIL.

The J gene is TRBJ2-7, the V gene TRBV18, with D tentatively TRBD2 (6 bases). The length of the CDR3 is 13 residues. Germline-derived CDR1 and CDR2 are KGHSH and LQKENI. The V end lost 3 bases, the J end lost 6 bases, and 12 bases lay between the germline ends. The CDR3: CASSPRRDSEQYF. DNA for the CDR3: TGTGCCAGCTCACCTCGGAGGGACTCCGAGCAGTACTTC.

In its sample, this clone was seen a few times. This rearrangement joins TRBV9 to TRBJ2-1; maybe TRBD2 (5 bases). V gave up 1 base and J gave up 4 bases, with 12 bases separating them. The CDR3 loop spans 15 amino acids. The germline V gene has CDR1 SGDLS and CDR2 YYNGEE. The CDR3 region is CASSVLAGTYNEQFF. The DNA of the CDR3 is TGTGCCAGCAGCGTACTGGCGGGCACATACAATGAGCAGTTCTTC.

The genes are TRBV7-6 and TRBJ2-7; D not certain. The CDR3 is made up of 14 amino acids. CDR1 and CDR2 (germline): SGHVS, FNYEAQ. The V and J ends lost 2 bases and 3 bases respectively, with 11 bases between them. The CDR3 region is CASSLTGRGYEQYF. The CDR3 nucleotides read TGTGCCAGCAGCTTAACTGGACGAGGCTACGAGCAGTACTTC.

Only a few counts were recorded for this clone. The sample carries other DNA sequences with the same CDR3. The chain uses TRBV20-1 and TRBJ2-7; D is ambiguous. The CDR3 runs to 10 residues. Trimming removed 3 bases from V and 3 bases from J, with 3 bases in between. Germline V lookup: CDR1 DFQATT, CDR2 SNEGSKA (reference sequence). The CDR3 coding sequence is TGCAGTGCTAGGAGCTACGAGCAGTACTTC. This sequence encodes CSARSYEQYF.

The chain is built from TRBV19 and TRBJ2-2; D unclear. The CDR3 contains 12 residues. Trimming stripped 5 bases from V and 8 bases from J, with 9 bases between. Germline loops: CDR1 LNHDA, CDR2 SQIVND (reference sequence). CDR3 loop: CASSLGLGELFF. The CDR3 DNA sequence: TGTGCCAGTAGTCTGGGGTTGGGGGAGCTGTTTTTT.